One and the same sample provided the 10 T cell receptor beta chains below, sequenced in a study of blood T cell repertoires in COVID-19. This table comes from immunoSEQ multiplex PCR, and its TCRdb copy is limited to in-frame clones, with some not included. The sample consists of around 100,000 clones, approximately 80% of them appearing once. The sequencing sample was made of peripheral blood. The receptor source for this set is a human donor in a cohort sampled during active COVID-19.

This clone has a single count. The V call is TRBV9, the J call TRBJ2-7; 8 bases align to TRBD1. The V and J ends lost 7 bases and 5 bases, in that order; junction bases with no gene match: 8. The germline V gene encodes CDR1 SGDLS and CDR2 YYNGEE. CDR3 length equals 13 residues. The CDR3 coding sequence is TGTGCCAGCGGACAGGGCCAAGGTAACGAGCAGTACTTC. Protein: CASGQGQGNEQYF. The full variable domain, with the rest looked up from reference TRBV9 and TRBJ2-7, is DSGVTQTPKHLITATGQRVTLRCSPRSGDLSVYWYQQSLDQGLQFLIQYYNGEERAKGNILERFSAQQFPDLHSELNLSSLELGDSALYFCASGQGQGNEQYFGPGTRLTVT.

V gene TRBV7-2 combines with J gene TRBJ2-5; 13 nucleotides agree with TRBD2. After removal of 6 bases from V and 9 bases from J, the junction contained 4 bases not matched to a gene. This CDR3 has 13 amino acids. Germline V gene lookup returns CDR1 SGHTA and CDR2 FQGNSA. CDR3 DNA: TGTGCCAGCAGGGGACTAGCGGGGTTGTCCCAGTACTTC. Translating gives CASRGLAGLSQYF. Based on the CDR3 plus reference TRBV7-2 and TRBJ2-5, the full variable domain is GAGVSQSPSNKVTEKGKDVELRCDPISGHTALYWYRQSLGQGLEFLIYFQGNSAPDKSGLPSDRFSAERTGGSVSTLTIQRTQQEDSAVYLCASRGLAGLSQYFGPGTRLLVL.

V gene TRBV6-2 or TRBV6-3 combines with J gene TRBJ1-1; D is unresolved. V lost 5 bases and J lost 0, with 25 bases in between. CDR3 length equals 19 residues. The V gene's germline CDR1 is MNHEY and CDR2 SVGEGT. The CDR3 sequence: CASSPHGSADFTMNTEAFF. CDR3 coding DNA: TGTGCCAGCAGTCCCCATGGGTCCGCCGACTTTACAATGAACACTGAAGCTTTCTTT.

V and J are TRBV7-9 and TRBJ1-3, with D possibly being TRBD1 (6 bases). Trimming stripped 0 bases from V and 3 bases from J, with 9 bases between. Germline V gives CDR1 SEHNR, CDR2 FQNEAQ (reference sequence). CDR3 size: 15 residues. CDR3 coding DNA: TGTGCCAGCAGCTTAGCAGGGGGTTATGGAAACACCATATATTTT. It translates to CASSLAGGYGNTIYF.

V gene TRBV14 combines with J gene TRBJ1-2, with TRBD1 as a possible D gene (5 bases). This CDR3 spans 16 amino acids. Germline V gene lookup returns CDR1 SGHDN and CDR2 FVKESK. Trimming shortened V by 4 bases and J by 5 bases, and 20 bases separated the two germline ends. The CDR3 DNA reads as TGTGCCAGCAGCCCAGGACGACAGCGGGGGGGGTATGGCTACACCTTC. This encodes CASSPGRQRGGYGYTF. The variable domain in full, with the rest retrieved from reference TRBV14 and TRBJ1-2, is EAGVTQFPSHSVIEKGQTVTLRCDPISGHDNLYWYRRVMGKEIKFLLHFVKESKQDESGMPNNRFLAERTGGTYSTLKVQPAELEDSGVYFCASSPGRQRGGYGYTFGSGTRLTVV.

The CDR3 spells CASKQGGSDGYGYTF. CDR3 sequence (DNA): TGTGCCAGTAAACAGGGGGGAAGTGATGGCTATGGCTACACCTTC. V usage is TRBV3-1 (or the pseudogene TRBV3-2) and J usage is TRBJ1-2; 8 positions match TRBD1. CDR1 LGHDT and CDR2 YNNKEL come from the germline V gene (reference sequence). The V and J ends lost 9 bases and 4 bases, in that order; junction bases with no gene match: 13. The length of the CDR3 is 15 residues.

The CDR3 spells CAWSVGGNTIYF. The CDR3 DNA sequence: TGTGCCTGGAGTGTCGGTGGAAACACCATATATTTT. The chain is built from TRBV30 and TRBJ1-3; the D is unclear. The CDR3 spans 12 residues. CDR1 is GTSNPN, CDR2 SVGIG, per germline (reference sequence). V was clipped by 0 bases and J by 3 bases, with 3 bases between them.

The V call is TRBV28, the J call TRBJ2-5, with D perhaps TRBD1 (5 bases). Trimming left V 6 bases short and J 2 bases short, with 10 bases between. The CDR3 runs 13 residues. Germline assignment: CDR1 MDHEN and CDR2 SYDVKM. The CDR3 here is CASSDSPQETQYF. The CDR3 bases are TGTGCCAGCAGCGACAGCCCGCAAGAGACCCAGTACTTC.

This chain connects TRBV6-4 to TRBJ2-5, with D unresolved. The CDR3 totals 13 residues. V lost 6 bases to trimming and J lost 4 bases, with 12 bases between them. Germline V gene sequence: CDR1 MRHNA, CDR2 SNTAGT. Here the CDR3 reads CASRSVESETQYF. CDR3 bases: TGTGCCAGCAGGTCTGTCGAGTCAGAGACCCAGTACTTC.

The gene calls are TRBV2 and TRBJ1-2; 8 bases agree with TRBD1. V was pared by 0 bases and J by 5 bases, with 2 bases of the junction left unmatched. The germline gives CDR1 SNHLY, CDR2 FYNNEI. The CDR3 has 14 amino acids. The CDR3 nucleotides read TGTGCCAGCAGTGAAGCGGGGGACAGGTATGGCTACACCTTC. It specifies CASSEAGDRYGYTF.